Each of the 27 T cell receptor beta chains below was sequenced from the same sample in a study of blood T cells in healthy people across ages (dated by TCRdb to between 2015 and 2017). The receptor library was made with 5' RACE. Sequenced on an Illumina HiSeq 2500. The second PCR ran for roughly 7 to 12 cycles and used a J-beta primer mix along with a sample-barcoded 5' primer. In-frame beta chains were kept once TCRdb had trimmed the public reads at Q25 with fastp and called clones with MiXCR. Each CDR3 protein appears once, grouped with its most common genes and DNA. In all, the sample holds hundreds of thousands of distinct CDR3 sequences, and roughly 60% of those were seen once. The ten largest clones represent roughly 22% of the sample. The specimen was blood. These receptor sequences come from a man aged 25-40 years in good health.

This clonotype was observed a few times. The CDR3 sequence: CASRVAGGSYEQYF. In nucleotides, the CDR3 is TGTGCCAGCAGGGTAGCGGGGGGGTCCTACGAGCAGTACTTC. The V gene is TRBV7-2, the J gene TRBJ2-7, with 11 bases identical to TRBD2. V trimming: 6 bases; J trimming: 1 base; junction bases outside the gene matches: 2. This CDR3 comprises 14 residues. Germline V gene lookup returns CDR1 SGHTA and CDR2 FQGNSA.

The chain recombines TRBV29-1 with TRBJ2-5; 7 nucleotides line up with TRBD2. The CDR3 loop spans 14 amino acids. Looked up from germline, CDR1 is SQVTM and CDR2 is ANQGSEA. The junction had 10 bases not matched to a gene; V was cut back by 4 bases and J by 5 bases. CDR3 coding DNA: TGCAGCGTTGTTCCGCAGGGAGCGGGGGAGACCCAGTACTTC. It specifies CSVVPQGAGETQYF.

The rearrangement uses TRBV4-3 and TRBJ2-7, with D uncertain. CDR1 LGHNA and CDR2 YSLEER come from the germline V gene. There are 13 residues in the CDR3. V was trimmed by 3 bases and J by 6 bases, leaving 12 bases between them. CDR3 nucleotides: TGCGCCAGCAGCCAGGGGAAGAGAGGCGAGCAGTACTTC. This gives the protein CASSQGKRGEQYF.

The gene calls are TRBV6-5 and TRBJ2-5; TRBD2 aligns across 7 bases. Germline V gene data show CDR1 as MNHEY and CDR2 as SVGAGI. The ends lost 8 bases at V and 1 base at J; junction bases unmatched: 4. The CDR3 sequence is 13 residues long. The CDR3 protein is CASGRALQETQYF. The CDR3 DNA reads TGTGCCAGCGGGAGGGCCCTCCAAGAGACCCAGTACTTC.

The CDR3 nucleotides read TGTGCCACCGGGACAGGGTCTGGAAACACCATATATTTT. Translated, it gives CATGTGSGNTIYF. The rearrangement links TRBV10-3 to TRBJ1-3; 9 bases agree with TRBD1. Germline CDR1 is ENHRY and CDR2 is SYGVKD. The CDR3 spans 13 residues. J lost 1 base, V lost 10 bases, and 2 bases had no gene match.

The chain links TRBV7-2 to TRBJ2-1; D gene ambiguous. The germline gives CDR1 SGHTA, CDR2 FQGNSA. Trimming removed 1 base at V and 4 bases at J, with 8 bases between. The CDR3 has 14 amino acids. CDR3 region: CASSLEGRYNEQFF. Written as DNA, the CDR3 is TGTGCCAGCAGCTTAGAAGGCAGATACAATGAGCAGTTCTTC.

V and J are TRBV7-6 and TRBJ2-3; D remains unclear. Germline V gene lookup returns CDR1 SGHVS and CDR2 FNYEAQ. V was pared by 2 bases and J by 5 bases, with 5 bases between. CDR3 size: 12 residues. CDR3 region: CASSLLLDTQYF. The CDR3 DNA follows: TGTGCCAGCAGCTTATTACTAGATACGCAGTATTTT.

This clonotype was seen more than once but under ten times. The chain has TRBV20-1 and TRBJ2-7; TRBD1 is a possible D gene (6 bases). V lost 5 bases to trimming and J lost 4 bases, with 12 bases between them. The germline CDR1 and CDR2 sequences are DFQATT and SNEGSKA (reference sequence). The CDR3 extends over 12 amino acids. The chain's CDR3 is CSAPNQGYEQYF. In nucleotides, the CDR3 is TGCAGTGCTCCCAATCAGGGGTACGAGCAGTACTTC.

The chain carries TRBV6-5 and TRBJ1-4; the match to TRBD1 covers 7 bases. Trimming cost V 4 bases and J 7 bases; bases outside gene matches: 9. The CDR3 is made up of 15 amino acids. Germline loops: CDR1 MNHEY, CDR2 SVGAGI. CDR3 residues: CASSFVDRDGEKLFF. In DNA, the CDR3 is TGTGCCAGCAGTTTCGTTGACAGGGATGGTGAAAAACTGTTTTTT.

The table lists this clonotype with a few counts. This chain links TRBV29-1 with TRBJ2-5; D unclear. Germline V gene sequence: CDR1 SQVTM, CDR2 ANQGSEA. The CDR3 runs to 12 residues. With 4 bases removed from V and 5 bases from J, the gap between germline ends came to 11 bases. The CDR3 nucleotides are TGCAGCGTTGGGGGTCTTCGGGAGACCCAGTACTTC. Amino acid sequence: CSVGGLRETQYF. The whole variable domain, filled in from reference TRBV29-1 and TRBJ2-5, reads SAVISQKPSRDICQRGTSLTIQCQVDSQVTMMFWYRQQPGQSLTLIATANQGSEATYESGFVIDKFPISRPNLTFSTLTVSNMSPEDSSIYLCSVGGLRETQYFGPGTRLLVL.

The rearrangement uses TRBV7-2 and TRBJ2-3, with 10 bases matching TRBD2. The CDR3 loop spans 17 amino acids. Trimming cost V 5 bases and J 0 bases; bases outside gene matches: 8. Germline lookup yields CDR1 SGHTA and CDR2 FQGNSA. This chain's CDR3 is CASSKRAGGPSTDTQYF. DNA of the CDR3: TGTGCCAGCAGCAAACGAGCGGGAGGGCCGAGCACAGATACGCAGTATTTT.

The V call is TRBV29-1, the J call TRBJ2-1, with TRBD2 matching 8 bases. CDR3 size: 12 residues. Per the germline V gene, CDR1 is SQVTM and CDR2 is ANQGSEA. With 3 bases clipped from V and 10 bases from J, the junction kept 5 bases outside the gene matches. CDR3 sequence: CSVDSGDHEQFF. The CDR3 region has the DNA TGCAGCGTTGATAGCGGGGACCACGAGCAGTTCTTC.

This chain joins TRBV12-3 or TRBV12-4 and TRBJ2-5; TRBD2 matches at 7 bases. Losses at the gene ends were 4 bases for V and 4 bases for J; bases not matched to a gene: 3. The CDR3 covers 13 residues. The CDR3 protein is CASSWLAVETQYF. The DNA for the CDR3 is TGTGCCAGCAGTTGGCTAGCGGTAGAGACCCAGTACTTC.

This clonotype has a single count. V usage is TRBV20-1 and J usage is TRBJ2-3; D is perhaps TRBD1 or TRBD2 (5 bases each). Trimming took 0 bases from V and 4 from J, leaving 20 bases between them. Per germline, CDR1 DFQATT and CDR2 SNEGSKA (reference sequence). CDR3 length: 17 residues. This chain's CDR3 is CSARDRGAAVRSDTQYF. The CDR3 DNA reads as TGCAGTGCTAGAGATCGTGGGGCAGCGGTTAGGTCAGATACGCAGTATTTT.

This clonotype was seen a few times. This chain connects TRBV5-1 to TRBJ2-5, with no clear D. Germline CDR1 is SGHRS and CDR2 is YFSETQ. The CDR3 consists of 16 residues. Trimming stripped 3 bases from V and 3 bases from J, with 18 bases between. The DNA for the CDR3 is TGCGCCAGCAGCTCCAACCCACCTGGATATAAAGAGACCCAGTACTTC. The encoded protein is CASSSNPPGYKETQYF.

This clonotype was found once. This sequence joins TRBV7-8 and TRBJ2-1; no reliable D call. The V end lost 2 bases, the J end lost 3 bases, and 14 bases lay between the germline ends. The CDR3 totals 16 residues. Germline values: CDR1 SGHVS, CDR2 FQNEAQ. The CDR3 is CASSLSQSNIYNEQFF. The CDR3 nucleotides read TGTGCCAGCAGCTTAAGCCAATCTAACATCTACAATGAGCAGTTCTTC.

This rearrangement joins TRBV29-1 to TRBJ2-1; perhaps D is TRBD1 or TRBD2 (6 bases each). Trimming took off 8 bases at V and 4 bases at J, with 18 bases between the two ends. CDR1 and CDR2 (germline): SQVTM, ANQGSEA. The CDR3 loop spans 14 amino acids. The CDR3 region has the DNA TGCAGCCTATATGTAGAGGGGGGATACAATGAGCAGTTCTTC. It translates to CSLYVEGGYNEQFF.

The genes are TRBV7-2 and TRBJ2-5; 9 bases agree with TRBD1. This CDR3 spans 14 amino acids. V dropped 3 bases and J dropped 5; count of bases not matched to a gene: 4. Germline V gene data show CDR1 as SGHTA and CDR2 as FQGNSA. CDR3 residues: CTSSLTGGLETQYF. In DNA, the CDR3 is TGTACCAGCAGCTTGACAGGGGGTCTGGAGACCCAGTACTTC. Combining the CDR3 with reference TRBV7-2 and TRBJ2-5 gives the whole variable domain GAGVSQSPSNKVTEKGKDVELRCDPISGHTALYWYRQSLGQGLEFLIYFQGNSAPDKSGLPSDRFSAERTGGSVSTLTIQRTQQEDSAVYLCTSSLTGGLETQYFGPGTRLLVL.

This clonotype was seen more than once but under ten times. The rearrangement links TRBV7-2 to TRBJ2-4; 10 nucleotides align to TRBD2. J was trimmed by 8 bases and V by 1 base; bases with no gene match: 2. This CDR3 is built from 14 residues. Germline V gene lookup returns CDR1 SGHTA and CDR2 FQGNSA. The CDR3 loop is CASSLVAGGDIQYF. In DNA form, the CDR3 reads TGTGCCAGCAGCTTAGTAGCGGGGGGTGACATTCAGTACTTC.

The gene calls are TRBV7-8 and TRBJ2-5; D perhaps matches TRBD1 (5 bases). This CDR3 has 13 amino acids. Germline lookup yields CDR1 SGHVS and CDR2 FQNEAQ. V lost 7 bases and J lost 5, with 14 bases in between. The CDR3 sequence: CASNLGVGETQYF. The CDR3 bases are TGTGCCAGCAACCTAGGGGTGGGCGAGACCCAGTACTTC.

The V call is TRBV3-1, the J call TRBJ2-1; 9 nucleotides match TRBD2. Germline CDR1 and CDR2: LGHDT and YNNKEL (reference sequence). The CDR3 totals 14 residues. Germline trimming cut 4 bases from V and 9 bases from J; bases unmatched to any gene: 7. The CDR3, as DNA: TGTGCCAGCAGCCGAGATAGCGGGAGAAGTGAGCAGTTCTTC. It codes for CASSRDSGRSEQFF.

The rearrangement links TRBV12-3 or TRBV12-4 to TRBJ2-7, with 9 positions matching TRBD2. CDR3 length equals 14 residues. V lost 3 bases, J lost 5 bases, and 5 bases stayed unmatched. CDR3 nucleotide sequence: TGTGCCAGCAGTTTCGCGGGAGGGCCTGACGAGCAGTACTTC. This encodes CASSFAGGPDEQYF.

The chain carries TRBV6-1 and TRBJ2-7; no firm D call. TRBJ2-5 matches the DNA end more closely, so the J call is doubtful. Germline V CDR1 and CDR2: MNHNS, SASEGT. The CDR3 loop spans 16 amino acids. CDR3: CASSDHLGVPSGTQYF. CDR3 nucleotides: TGTGCCAGCAGTGACCATTTAGGAGTGCCCTCGGGGACCCAGTACTTC.

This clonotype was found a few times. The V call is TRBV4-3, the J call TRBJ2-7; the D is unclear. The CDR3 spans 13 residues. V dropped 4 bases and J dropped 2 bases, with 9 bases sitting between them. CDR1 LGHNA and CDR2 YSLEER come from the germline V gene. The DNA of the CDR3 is TGCGCCAGCAGCCCCTCGATGGCCTACGAGCAGTACTTC. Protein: CASSPSMAYEQYF.

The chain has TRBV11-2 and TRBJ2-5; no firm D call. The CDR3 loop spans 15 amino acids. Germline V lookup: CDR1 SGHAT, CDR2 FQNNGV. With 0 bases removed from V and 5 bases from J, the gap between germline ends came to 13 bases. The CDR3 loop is CASSLDSGLVETQYF. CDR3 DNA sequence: TGTGCCAGCAGCTTAGATAGTGGGTTGGTGGAGACCCAGTACTTC.

This CDR3 reads CASSQDRASGSTDTQYF. The CDR3, as DNA: TGCGCCAGCAGCCAAGATCGGGCTAGCGGGAGCACAGATACGCAGTATTTT. This rearrangement joins TRBV4-3 to TRBJ2-3; 8 bases are shared with TRBD2. J lost 0 bases, V lost 0 bases, and 5 bases had no gene match. This CDR3 comprises 17 residues. CDR1 LGHNA and CDR2 YSLEER come from the germline V gene.

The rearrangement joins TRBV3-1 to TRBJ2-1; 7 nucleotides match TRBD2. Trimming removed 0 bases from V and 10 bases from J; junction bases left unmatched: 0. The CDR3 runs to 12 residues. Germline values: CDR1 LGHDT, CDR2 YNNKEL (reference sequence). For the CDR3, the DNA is TGTGCCAGCAGCCAAGAGGGACTAGAGCAGTTCTTC. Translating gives CASSQEGLEQFF.